This T cell receptor (beta chain) stems from a study of neurological immune-mediated disorders. TCRdb re-derived calls from the 5' RACE reads in MiXCR, one entry per CDR3 protein. Of 40,000 to 50,000 distinct CDR3 sequences listed, roughly 2.5% are singletons. Trimming took off 8 bases at V and 2 bases at J, with 13 bases between the two ends. This CDR3 contains 14 residues. This clonotype showed up many times. The sequence derives from a man aged 25-40 years with multiple sclerosis. The sample taken for sequencing was PBMCs. The chain employs TRBV12-3 or TRBV12-4 and TRBJ1-5; a weak D match, TRBD1 (6 bases). The CDR3 here is CASGGGVGNQPQHF. The CDR3 DNA is TGTGCCAGCGGAGGGGGAGTTGGCAATCAGCCCCAGCATTTT.